The clone carrying this TCR beta chain was found many times. Antigen: not known. A single run covered 15-18 subjects with over 180 million TCR-beta sequences. TCRdb itself ran the 5' RACE reads through MiXCR, one entry per CDR3 protein. The sample holds 87,000 or so distinct CDR3 sequences; under 4.5% are singletons and the top ten take about 2.9%. V shed 0 bases and J shed 0 bases, with 9 bases lying between them. The CDR3 is 16 residues long. Per germline, CDR1 LNHNV and CDR2 YYDKDF (reference sequence). This record belongs to a study of neurological immune-mediated disorders. Notes on the study in general: Phylogenetically, 18 of 34 multiple sclerosis patients' repertoires fell into one related-CDR3 cluster, a possible signature.

This TCR was recovered from a woman aged 45-59 years with multiple sclerosis. The sample consisted of PBMCs. The rearrangement uses TRBV15 and TRBJ2-1; perhaps TRBD2 as D (5 bases). CDR3: CATSRDLGSSYNEQFF. The CDR3 DNA sequence: TGTGCCACCAGCAGAGATTTGGGGAGCTCCTACAATGAGCAGTTCTTC.